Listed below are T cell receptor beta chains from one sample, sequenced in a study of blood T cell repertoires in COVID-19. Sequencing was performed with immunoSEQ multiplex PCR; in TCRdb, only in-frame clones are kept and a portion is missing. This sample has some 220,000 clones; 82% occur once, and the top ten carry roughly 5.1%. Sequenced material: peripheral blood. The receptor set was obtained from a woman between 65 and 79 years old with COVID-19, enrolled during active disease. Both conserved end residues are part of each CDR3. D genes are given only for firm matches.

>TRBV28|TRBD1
CASSAYRGAGEKLFF
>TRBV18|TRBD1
CASSPIQGGTEAFF
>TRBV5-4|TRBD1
CASSLAGTAAYGYTF
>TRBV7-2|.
CASSRDRLYEQYF
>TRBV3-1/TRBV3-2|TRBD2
CASSRLCHSGRRTDTQYF
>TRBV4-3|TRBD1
CASSQVGQPNTQYF
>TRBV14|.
CASSPRQGSGQNIQYF
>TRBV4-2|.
CASSQAGEPSYEQYF
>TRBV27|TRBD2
CASSLRGIAGGPSYEQYF
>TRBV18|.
CASSPKDSQGPNYGYTF
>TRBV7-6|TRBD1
CASSSTGGGSETQYF
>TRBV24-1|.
CATSVGAGSSTDTQYF
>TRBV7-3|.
CASSLLSFPGNEQFF
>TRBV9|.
CASSVRAGPLVGDEQFF
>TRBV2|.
CASSDGTGPYEQYF
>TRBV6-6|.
CASSRHAPEAGPSYEQYF
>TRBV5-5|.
CASSFSSQNQPQHF
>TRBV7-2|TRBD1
CASSFNRGSTYGYTF
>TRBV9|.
CASSVGDTSATNEKLFF
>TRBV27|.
CASSLSWSGTDTQYF
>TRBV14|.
CASSQDLTFNQPQHF
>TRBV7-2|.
CASSLARATYEQYF
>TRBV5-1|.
CASTRDPGAPYEQYF
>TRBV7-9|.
CASSLGDTTYNEQFF
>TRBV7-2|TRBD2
CASSHLAGGDTGELFF
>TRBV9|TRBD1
CASSVGLKGASDTEAFF
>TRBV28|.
CASSPQANTEAFF
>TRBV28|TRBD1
CASGPTLWQGVNTEAFF
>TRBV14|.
CASSLSGTPKEDTQYF
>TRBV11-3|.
CASSFGNDNEQFF
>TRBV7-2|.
CASSTGANTEAFF
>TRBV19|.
CASSIEYIADTQYF
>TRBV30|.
CAWTTGTKNEKLFF
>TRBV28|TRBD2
CASSLLKGGGSEQYF
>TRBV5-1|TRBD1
CASSLEGQGAGGYTF
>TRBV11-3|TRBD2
CASSLQKTGTSGSNEQFF
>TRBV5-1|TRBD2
CASSAGGPNEQFF
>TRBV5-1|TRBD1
CASSSGGTNYGYTF
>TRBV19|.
CASSIDLGGLSDEQFF
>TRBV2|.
CASSLGLSPDTQYF
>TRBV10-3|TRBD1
CASSPSGTETYEQYF
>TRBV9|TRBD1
CASSVVGTANTEAFF
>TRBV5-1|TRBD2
CASSLAGAGHEQFF
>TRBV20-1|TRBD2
CSASGSGSTYEQYF
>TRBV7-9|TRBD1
CASSFTGEYSPLHF
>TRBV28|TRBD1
CASSFSTGGRMNTEAFF
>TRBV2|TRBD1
CASRGQGAVNTEAFF
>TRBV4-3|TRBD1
CASSLSRRTGGDVDTQYF
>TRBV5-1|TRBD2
CASTAGSGRSGTQYF
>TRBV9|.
CASSERAYNSPLHF
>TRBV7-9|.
CASSFQPSWGDYSNQPQHF
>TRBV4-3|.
CASSSLTGDTQYF
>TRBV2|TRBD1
CASMRTGNTEAFF
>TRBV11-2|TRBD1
CASSLGGQGTNQPQHF
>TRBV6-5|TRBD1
CASRAGTANNEKLFF
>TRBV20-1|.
CSASENLSNEQFF
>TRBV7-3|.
CASSPRGGQDSYEQYF
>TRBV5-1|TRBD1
CASSLTGEDYGYTF